This T cell receptor beta chain was observed in a study of blood T cells in healthy people across ages. Study-wide results and limits: Estimates based on one million T cells were treated as lower bounds. The study found TCR beta diversity correlated strongly with naive T cell percentage.

This clonotype has a handful of counts. Its antigen remains unidentified. A read error may explain this, as a much larger clone is one base away. The CDR3 spans 13 residues. Per germline, CDR1 LGHNA and CDR2 YNFKEQ. Trimming left V 2 bases short and J 3 bases short, with 7 bases between. In terms of origin and age, donors were healthy Caucasian individuals from Russia aged 6 to 90. The use of a sample-barcoded 5' primer and a J-beta primer mix characterized a second PCR of roughly 6 to 12 cycles. A template-switch adaptor that had 12 random nucleotides put a tag on each cDNA molecule. TCRdb independently ran MiXCR on the 5' RACE reads; one entry per CDR3 protein. The sample has about 940,000 distinct CDR3 sequences; under 50% are singletons.

This TCR was sampled from a man between 25 and 39 years old in good health. The chain carries TRBV4-2 and TRBJ2-5; D remains ambiguous. The sequenced sample was blood. The CDR3 spells CASSQLLKETQYF. The CDR3 nucleotides read TGTGCCAGCAGCCAACTATTAAAAGAGACCCAGTACTTC.